This TCR beta chain was found in a study of Ad26.COV2.S vaccination and SARS-CoV-2 variants. Across the study: Once or twice, 56 days apart, Ad26.COV2.S was delivered intramuscularly.

About this clone itself: Its antigen is undetermined.

Findings and limits, study-wide: An underestimation of total T cell responses may have resulted from the TCR breadth and depth analyses.

TCRdb's table, derived via immunoSEQ multiplex PCR, lists solely in-frame clones and lacks some. The sample lists some 350,000 clones; about 88% were seen once. The treatment denotes: over 15 received Ad26.COV2.S at low or high dose, single or two shots; 5 received placebo; per-sample allocation not given. Sampling was done on day 63 after the first vaccine or placebo injection. In Boston, an adult donor aged 18-55 years took part. The clonotype comes from a person aged 18-65 years who received the Ad26.COV2.S COVID-19 vaccine or a placebo. The sample consisted of peripheral blood, taken in a trial of Ad26.COV2.S vaccine versus placebo.

The CDR3 DNA is TGTGCCTCACTATACCCGGGTCTGGGATACGAGCAGTACTTC. This codes for CASLYPGLGYEQYF. The V call is TRBV2, the J call TRBJ2-7; D is unresolved. This CDR3 is built from 14 residues. The germline V and J ends were trimmed by 11 bases and 4 bases, with 21 bases remaining between them. CDR1 SNHLY and CDR2 FYNNEI come from the germline V gene. Together with reference TRBV2 and TRBJ2-7, the CDR3 gives the full variable domain: EPEVTQTPSHQVTQMGQEVILRCVPISNHLYFYWYRQILGQKVEFLVSFYNNEISEKSEIFDDQFSVERPDGSNFTLKIRSTKLEDSAMYFCASLYPGLGYEQYFGPGTRLTVT.